The 11 T cell receptor beta chains in this list originate from one sample, sequenced in a study of blood T cell repertoires in COVID-19. Sequencing used immunoSEQ multiplex PCR; TCRdb keeps in-frame clones, though not all of them. Of 110,000 or so clones in the sample, 81% were seen once. The sample consisted of peripheral blood. The receptors were sampled from a woman between 65 and 79 years old with acute or convalescent COVID-19.

J is TRBJ2-3 and V is TRBV28; 13 nucleotides agree with TRBD2. Looked up from germline, CDR1 is MDHEN and CDR2 is SYDVKM. The CDR3 is made up of 16 amino acids. The V segment lost 7 bases and the J segment 2 bases; nucleotides outside the gene matches: 6. CDR3 sequence (DNA): TGTGCCAGCACTAAACTAGCGGGAGGGATCACAGATACGCAGTATTTT. Its protein product is CASTKLAGGITDTQYF.

J is TRBJ2-2 and V is TRBV18, with 8 nucleotides matching TRBD1. V lost 3 bases to trimming and J lost 0 bases; unmatched junction nucleotides: 3. The CDR3 consists of 16 residues. Germline lookup yields CDR1 KGHSH and CDR2 LQKENI. The CDR3 coding sequence is TGTGCCAGCTCACCCCCAGGGGGCGCGAACACCGGGGAGCTGTTTTTT. Protein: CASSPPGGANTGELFF.

The V and J genes are TRBV7-2 and TRBJ1-5; a weak D match, TRBD1 (6 bases). V was cut by 5 bases and J by 7 bases, with 21 bases left in between. This CDR3 spans 16 amino acids. CDR1 is SGHTA, CDR2 FQGNSA, per germline. The chain's CDR3 is CASSLGPQGIGQPQHF. For the CDR3, the DNA is TGTGCCAGCAGCCTAGGCCCACAGGGAATAGGCCAGCCCCAGCATTTT.

This chain links TRBV5-4 with TRBJ2-3; 9 nucleotides match TRBD1. Per the germline V gene, CDR1 is SGHNT and CDR2 is YYREEE (reference sequence). This CDR3 has 15 amino acids. V shed 4 bases and J 1 base; nucleotides not matched to a gene: 4. The CDR3 nucleotides read TGTGCCAGCAGCGCTAGGACAGGGGGCACAGATACGCAGTATTTT. Translated: CASSARTGGTDTQYF.

This chain links TRBV5-6 with TRBJ2-1, with TRBD1 as a possible D gene (5 bases). Trimming cost V 1 base and J 11 bases, with 16 bases left between them. Germline-derived CDR1 and CDR2 are SGHDT and YYEEEE. CDR3 length equals 14 residues. The CDR3 loop is CASSLSGWAGQQFF. The CDR3 DNA follows: TGTGCCAGCAGCTTGTCTGGATGGGCAGGGCAGCAGTTCTTC.

J is TRBJ2-2 and V is TRBV28, with D possibly being TRBD1 (6 bases). In germline, CDR1 is MDHEN, CDR2 SYDVKM. The CDR3 has 16 residues. V gave up 2 bases and J gave up 1 base, with 11 bases separating them. CDR3 amino acids: CASSLIPTGNTGELFF. Written as DNA, the CDR3 is TGTGCCAGCAGTTTAATCCCGACAGGGAACACCGGGGAGCTGTTTTTT. Drawing the rest from reference TRBV28 and TRBJ2-2, the complete variable domain is DVKVTQSSRYLVKRTGEKVFLECVQDMDHENMFWYRQDPGLGLRLIYFSYDVKMKEKGDIPEGYSVSREKKERFSLILESASTNQTSMYLCASSLIPTGNTGELFFGEGSRLTVL.

V is TRBV20-1 and J is TRBJ2-2; 10 bases map to TRBD2. V lost 3 bases and J lost 8; bases outside the gene matches: 9. The length of the CDR3 is 15 residues. Germline assignment: CDR1 DFQATT and CDR2 SNEGSKA (reference sequence). For the CDR3, the DNA is TGCAGTGCTAGTGTTAGCGGGGGGTTTTCGGGGGAGCTGTTTTTT. It yields the protein CSASVSGGFSGELFF.

This sequence joins TRBV19 and TRBJ2-5, with 7 bases identical to TRBD1. CDR3 length: 14 residues. V shed 7 bases and J 0 bases; nucleotides not matched to a gene: 5. Germline lookup yields CDR1 LNHDA and CDR2 SQIVND (reference sequence). In DNA form, the CDR3 reads TGTGCCAGTAAACCCGACAGGGACCAAGAGACCCAGTACTTC. Residues: CASKPDRDQETQYF.

J is TRBJ2-2 and V is TRBV19; D is unresolved. The CDR3 contains 17 residues. Looked up from germline, CDR1 is LNHDA and CDR2 is SQIVND (reference sequence). The V end was cut by 4 bases, the J end by 0 bases, with 15 bases between. This chain's CDR3 is CASSTRPASPNTGELFF. DNA of the CDR3: TGTGCCAGTAGTACCCGCCCTGCTAGTCCGAACACCGGGGAGCTGTTTTTT.

The CDR3 DNA is TGCGCCAGCAGCCGTACATGGCAAGAGACCCAGTACTTC. Amino acids: CASSRTWQETQYF. The chain uses TRBV5-1 and TRBJ2-5; D is unclear. CDR1 and CDR2 from the germline V gene are SGHRS and YFSETQ. The V end was cut by 4 bases, the J end by 2 bases, with 9 bases between. The CDR3 totals 13 residues.

The chain employs TRBV10-3 and TRBJ2-5, with 9 bases matching TRBD2. Germline CDR1 and CDR2: ENHRY and SYGVKD. Trimming took 4 bases from V and 5 from J; bases not matched to a gene: 5. The CDR3 sequence is 14 residues long. CDR3 coding DNA: TGTGCCATCAGTGCGCGGGGGGGCCGGGAGACCCAGTACTTC. Its protein is CAISARGGRETQYF.